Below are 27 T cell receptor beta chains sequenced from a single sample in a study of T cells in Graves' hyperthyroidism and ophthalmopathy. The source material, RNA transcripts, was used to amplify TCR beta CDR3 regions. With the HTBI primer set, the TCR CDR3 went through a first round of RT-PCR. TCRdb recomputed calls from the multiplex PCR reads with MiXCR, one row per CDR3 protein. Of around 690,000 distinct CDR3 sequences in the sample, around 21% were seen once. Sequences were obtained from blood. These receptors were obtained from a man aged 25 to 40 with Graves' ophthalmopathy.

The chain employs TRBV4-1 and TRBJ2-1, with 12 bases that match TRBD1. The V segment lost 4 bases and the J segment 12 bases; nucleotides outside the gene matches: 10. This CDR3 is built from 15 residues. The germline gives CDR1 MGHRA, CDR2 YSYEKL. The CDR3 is CASSPSRGDRGRQFF. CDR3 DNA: TGCGCCAGCAGCCCCTCCAGGGGGGACAGGGGGCGGCAGTTCTTC.

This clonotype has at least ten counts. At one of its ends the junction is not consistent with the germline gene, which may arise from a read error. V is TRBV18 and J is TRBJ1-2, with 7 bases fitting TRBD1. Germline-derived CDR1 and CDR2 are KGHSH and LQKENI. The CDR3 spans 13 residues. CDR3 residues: CASSPPEGTVRPF. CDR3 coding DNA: TGTGCCAGCTCACCACCGGAGGGGACAGTCCGCCCCTTC.

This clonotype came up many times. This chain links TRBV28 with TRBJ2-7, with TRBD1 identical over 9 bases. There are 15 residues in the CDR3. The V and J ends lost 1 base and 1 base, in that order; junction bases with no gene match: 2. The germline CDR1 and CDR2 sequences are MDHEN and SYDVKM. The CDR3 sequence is CASSLYGTGSYEQYF. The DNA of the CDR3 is TGTGCCAGCAGTTTATACGGGACAGGGTCCTACGAGCAGTACTTC.

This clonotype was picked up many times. This chain's CDR3 is CASSHAMDYGYTF. As DNA, the CDR3 is TGTGCCAGCAGCCATGCTATGGACTATGGCTACACCTTC. The chain joins TRBV28 to TRBJ1-2; no clear D gene. Germline V lookup: CDR1 MDHEN, CDR2 SYDVKM. V lost 6 bases, J lost 3 bases, and 11 bases lay in between. This CDR3 has 13 residues.

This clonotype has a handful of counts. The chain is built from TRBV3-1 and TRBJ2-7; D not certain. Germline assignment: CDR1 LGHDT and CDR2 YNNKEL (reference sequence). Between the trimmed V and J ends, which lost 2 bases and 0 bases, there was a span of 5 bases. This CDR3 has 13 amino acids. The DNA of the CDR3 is TGTGCCAGCAGCCAATGGGACTCCTACGAGCAGTACTTC. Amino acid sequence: CASSQWDSYEQYF.

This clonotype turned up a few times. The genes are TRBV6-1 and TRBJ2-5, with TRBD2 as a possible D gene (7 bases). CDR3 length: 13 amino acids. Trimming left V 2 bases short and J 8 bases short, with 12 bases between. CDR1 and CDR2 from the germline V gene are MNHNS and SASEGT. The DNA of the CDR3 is TGTGCCAGCAGTGAAAGGGGGGGCGAAACCCAGTACTTC. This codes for CASSERGGETQYF.

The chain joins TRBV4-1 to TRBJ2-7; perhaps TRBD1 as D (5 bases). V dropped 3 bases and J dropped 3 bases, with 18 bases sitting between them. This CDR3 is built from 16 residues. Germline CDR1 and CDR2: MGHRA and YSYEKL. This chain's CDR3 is CASSHVSGRADYEQYF. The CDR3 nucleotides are TGCGCCAGCAGCCATGTTTCCGGCAGGGCCGACTACGAGCAGTACTTC.

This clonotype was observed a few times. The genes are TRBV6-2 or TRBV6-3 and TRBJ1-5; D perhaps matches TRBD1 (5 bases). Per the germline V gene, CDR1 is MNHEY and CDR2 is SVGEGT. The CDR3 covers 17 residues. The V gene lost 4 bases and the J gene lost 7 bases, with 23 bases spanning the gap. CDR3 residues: CASSLPRSGPNRQPQHF. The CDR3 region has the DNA TGTGCCAGCAGTTTGCCGCGATCAGGGCCCAACAGGCAGCCCCAGCATTTT.

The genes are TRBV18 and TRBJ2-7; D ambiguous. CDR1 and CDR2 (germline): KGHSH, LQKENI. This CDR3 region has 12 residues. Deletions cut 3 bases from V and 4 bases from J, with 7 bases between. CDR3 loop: CASSPARYEQYF. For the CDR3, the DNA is TGTGCCAGCTCACCGGCCCGTTACGAGCAGTACTTC. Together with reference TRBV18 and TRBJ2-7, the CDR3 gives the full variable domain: NAGVMQNPRHLVRRRGQEARLRCSPMKGHSHVYWYRQLPEEGLKFMVYLQKENIIDESGMPKERFSAEFPKEGPSILRIQQVVRGDSAAYFCASSPARYEQYFGPGTRLTVT.

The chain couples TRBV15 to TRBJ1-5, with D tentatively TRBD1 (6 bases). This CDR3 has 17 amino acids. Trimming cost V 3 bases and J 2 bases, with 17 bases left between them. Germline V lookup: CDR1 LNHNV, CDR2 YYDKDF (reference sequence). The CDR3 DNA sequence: TGTGCCACCAGCAGCTCCCTGCAGGGGATTGGCAATCAGCCCCAGCATTTT. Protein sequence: CATSSSLQGIGNQPQHF. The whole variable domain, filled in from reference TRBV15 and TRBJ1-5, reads DAMVIQNPRYQVTQFGKPVTLSCSQTLNHNVMYWYQQKSSQAPKLLFHYYDKDFNNEADTPDNFQSRRPNTSFCFLDIRSPGLGDTAMYLCATSSSLQGIGNQPQHFGDGTRLSIL.

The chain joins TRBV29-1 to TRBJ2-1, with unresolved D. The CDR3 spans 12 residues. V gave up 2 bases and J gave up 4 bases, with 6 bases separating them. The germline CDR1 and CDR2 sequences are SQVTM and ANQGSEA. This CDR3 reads CSVESGYNEQFF. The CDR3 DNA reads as TGCAGCGTTGAATCCGGGTACAATGAGCAGTTCTTC.

The CDR3 nucleotides read TGTGCCAGCAGTTCCTCGGTGAGGGCTACCTACGAGCAGTACTTC. It translates to CASSSSVRATYEQYF. The chain recombines TRBV28 with TRBJ2-7; a possible D gene is TRBD2 (5 bases). This CDR3 is 15 amino acids long. CDR1 and CDR2 from the germline V gene are MDHEN and SYDVKM. V dropped 4 bases and J dropped 2 bases, with 15 bases sitting between them.

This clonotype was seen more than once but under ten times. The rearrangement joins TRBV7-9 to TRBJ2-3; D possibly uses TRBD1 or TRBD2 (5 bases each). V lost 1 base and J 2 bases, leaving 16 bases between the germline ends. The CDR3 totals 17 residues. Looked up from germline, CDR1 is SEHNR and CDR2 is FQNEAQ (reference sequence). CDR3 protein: CASSLGPQGADTDTQYF. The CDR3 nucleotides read TGTGCCAGCAGCTTAGGCCCCCAGGGAGCAGACACAGATACGCAGTATTTT. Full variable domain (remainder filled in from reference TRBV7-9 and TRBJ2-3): DTGVSQNPRHKITKRGQNVTFRCDPISEHNRLYWYRQTLGQGPEFLTYFQNEAQLEKSRLLSDRFSAERPKGSFSTLEIQRTEQGDSAMYLCASSLGPQGADTDTQYFGPGTRLTVL.

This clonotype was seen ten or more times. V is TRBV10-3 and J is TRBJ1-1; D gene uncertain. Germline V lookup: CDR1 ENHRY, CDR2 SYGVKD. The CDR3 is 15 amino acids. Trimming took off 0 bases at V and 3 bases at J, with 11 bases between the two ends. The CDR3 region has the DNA TGTGCCATCAGTGAGTCGTCCAGTACTTACACTGAAGCTTTCTTT. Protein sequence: CAISESSSTYTEAFF.

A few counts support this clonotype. The CDR3 sequence is CASSKGTGGTNYGYTF. CDR3 nucleotide sequence: TGTGCCAGCAGCAAGGGGACAGGGGGGACTAACTATGGCTACACCTTC. The chain has TRBV5-5 and TRBJ1-2; TRBD1 matches at 11 bases. Germline CDR1 SGHKS, CDR2 YYEKEE (reference sequence). The CDR3 loop spans 16 amino acids. Trimming took 4 bases from V and 0 from J; bases not matched to a gene: 5.

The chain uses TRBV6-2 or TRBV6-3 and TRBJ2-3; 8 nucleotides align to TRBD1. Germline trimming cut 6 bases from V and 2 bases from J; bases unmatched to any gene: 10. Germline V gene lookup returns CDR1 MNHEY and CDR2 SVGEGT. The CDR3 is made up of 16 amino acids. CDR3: CASSPGAGGITDTQYF. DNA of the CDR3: TGTGCCAGCAGCCCTGGGGCAGGGGGCATCACAGATACGCAGTATTTT.

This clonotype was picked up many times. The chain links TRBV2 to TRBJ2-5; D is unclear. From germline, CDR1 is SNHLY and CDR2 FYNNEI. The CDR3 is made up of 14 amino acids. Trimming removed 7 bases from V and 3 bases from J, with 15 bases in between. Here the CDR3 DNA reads TGTGCCAGCACTGCAGGACGGAACGAAGAGACCCAGTACTTC. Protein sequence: CASTAGRNEETQYF. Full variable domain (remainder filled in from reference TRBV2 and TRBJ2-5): EPEVTQTPSHQVTQMGQEVILRCVPISNHLYFYWYRQILGQKVEFLVSFYNNEISEKSEIFDDQFSVERPDGSNFTLKIRSTKLEDSAMYFCASTAGRNEETQYFGPGTRLLVL.

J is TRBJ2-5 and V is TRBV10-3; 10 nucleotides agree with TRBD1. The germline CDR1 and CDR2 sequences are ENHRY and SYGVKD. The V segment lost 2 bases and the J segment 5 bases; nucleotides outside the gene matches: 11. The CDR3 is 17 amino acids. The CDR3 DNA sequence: TGTGCCATCAGTGAGGGAACCGGGACAGGGGATTTGGAGACCCAGTACTTC. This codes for CAISEGTGTGDLETQYF.

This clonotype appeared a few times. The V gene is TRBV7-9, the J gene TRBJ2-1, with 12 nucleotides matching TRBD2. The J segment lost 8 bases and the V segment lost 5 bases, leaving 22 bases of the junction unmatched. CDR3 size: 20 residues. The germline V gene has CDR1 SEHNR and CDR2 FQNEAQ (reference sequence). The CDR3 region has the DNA TGTGCCAGCAGCCCTTTCTTCCTTCGACTAGCGGGAGCCCTAAGTCATGAGCAGTTCTTC. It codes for CASSPFFLRLAGALSHEQFF. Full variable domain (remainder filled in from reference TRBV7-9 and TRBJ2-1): DTGVSQNPRHKITKRGQNVTFRCDPISEHNRLYWYRQTLGQGPEFLTYFQNEAQLEKSRLLSDRFSAERPKGSFSTLEIQRTEQGDSAMYLCASSPFFLRLAGALSHEQFFGPGTRLTVL.

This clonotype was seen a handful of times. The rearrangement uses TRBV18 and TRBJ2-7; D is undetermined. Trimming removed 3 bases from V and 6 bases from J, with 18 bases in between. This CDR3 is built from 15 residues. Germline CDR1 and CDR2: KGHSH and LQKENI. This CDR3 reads CASSPLDLYSGEQYF. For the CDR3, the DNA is TGTGCCAGCTCACCCCTAGACCTATATTCTGGCGAGCAGTACTTC.

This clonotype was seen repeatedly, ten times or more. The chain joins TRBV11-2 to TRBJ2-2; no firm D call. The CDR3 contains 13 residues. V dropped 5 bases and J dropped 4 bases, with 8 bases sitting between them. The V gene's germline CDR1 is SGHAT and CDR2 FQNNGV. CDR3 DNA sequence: TGTGCCAGCAGCCTTGAATTCACCGGGGAGCTGTTTTTT. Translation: CASSLEFTGELFF.

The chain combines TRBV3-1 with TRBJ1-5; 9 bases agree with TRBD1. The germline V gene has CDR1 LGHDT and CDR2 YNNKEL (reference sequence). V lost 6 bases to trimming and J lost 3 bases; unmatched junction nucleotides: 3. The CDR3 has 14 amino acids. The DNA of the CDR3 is TGTGCCAGCAGTCGGACAGGGGACAATCAGCCCCAGCATTTT. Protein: CASSRTGDNQPQHF.

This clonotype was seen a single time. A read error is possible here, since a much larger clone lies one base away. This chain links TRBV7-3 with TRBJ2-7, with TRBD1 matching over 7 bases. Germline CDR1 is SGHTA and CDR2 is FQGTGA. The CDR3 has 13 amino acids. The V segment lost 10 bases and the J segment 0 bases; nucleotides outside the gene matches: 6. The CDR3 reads CAIWGQISYEQYF. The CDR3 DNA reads TGTGCCATCTGGGGACAGATCTCCTACGAGCAGTACTTC.

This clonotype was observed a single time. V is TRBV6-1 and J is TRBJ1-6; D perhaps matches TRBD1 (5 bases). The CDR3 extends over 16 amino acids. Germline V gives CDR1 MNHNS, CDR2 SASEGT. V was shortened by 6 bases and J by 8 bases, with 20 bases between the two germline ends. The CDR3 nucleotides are TGTGCCAGCAGGGCCAGGGACCGTATCGGGTATTCACCCCTCCACTTT. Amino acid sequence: CASRARDRIGYSPLHF.

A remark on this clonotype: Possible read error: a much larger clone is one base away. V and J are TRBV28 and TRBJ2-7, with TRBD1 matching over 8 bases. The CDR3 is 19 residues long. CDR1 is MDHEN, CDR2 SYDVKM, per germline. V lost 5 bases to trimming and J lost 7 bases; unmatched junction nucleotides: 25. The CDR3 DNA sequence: TGTGCCAGCAGTACCAACCCCCGGTGGCAGGGGGCCCATCTAGGGGAGCAGTACTTC. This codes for CASSTNPRWQGAHLGEQYF. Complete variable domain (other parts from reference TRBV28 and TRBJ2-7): DVKVTQSSRYLVKRTGEKVFLECVQDMDHENMFWYRQDPGLGLRLIYFSYDVKMKEKGDIPEGYSVSREKKERFSLILESASTNQTSMYLCASSTNPRWQGAHLGEQYFGPGTRLTVT.

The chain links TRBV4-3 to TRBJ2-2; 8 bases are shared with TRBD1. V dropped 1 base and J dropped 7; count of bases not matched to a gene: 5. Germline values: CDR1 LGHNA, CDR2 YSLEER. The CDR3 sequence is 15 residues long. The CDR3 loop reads CASSQGTGQVGELFF. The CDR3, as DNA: TGCGCCAGCAGCCAAGGGACGGGACAGGTCGGGGAGCTGTTTTTT.

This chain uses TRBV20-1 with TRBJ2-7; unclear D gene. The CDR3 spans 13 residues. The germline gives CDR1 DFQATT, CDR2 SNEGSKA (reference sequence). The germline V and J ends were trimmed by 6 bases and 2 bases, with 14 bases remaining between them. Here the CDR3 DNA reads TGCAGTGCCATAACCGACAAGACCTACGAGCAGTACTTC. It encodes CSAITDKTYEQYF.